This TCR beta chain was captured in a study of blood T cell repertoires in COVID-19. Whole-study context: Donors in the United States, Italy and Spain gave samples during acute or convalescent COVID-19.

Trimming removed 5 bases at V and 1 base at J, with 12 bases between. CDR3 size: 15 residues. Germline V CDR1 and CDR2: LNHDA, SQIVND (reference sequence). Authors' processing steps: From reference gene primer amplification, estimates of nucleated cell counts were derived. Sequenced by immunoSEQ multiplex PCR; TCRdb stores in-frame clones only, minus some. V and J calls and clone size are given by that table; D and trimming were obtained from the DNA. Among around 180,000 clones listed, about 87% were seen once. This TCR came from a man aged 55 to 70 with acute or convalescent COVID-19. V and J are TRBV19 and TRBJ2-4; D may be TRBD2 (6 bases). Sequenced input: peripheral blood. The DNA of the CDR3 is TGTGCCAGTAGTGACGGGGGTTTGGCCAAAAACATTCAGTACTTC. It yields the protein CASSDGGLAKNIQYF.